This entry lists 30 T cell receptor beta chains sequenced from one sample in a study of cytotoxic CD8 clonotypes in ibrutinib-treated CLL. Using immunoSEQ multiplex PCR, the repertoire was profiled, and TCRdb retains in-frame clones only, with some absent. Of fewer than 35,000 clones listed, around 85% are singletons. The source was PBMCs, collected after 24 months of ibrutinib treatment. The receptors derive from a human donor with chronic lymphocytic leukemia.

J is TRBJ1-1 and V is TRBV9; D is perhaps TRBD1 (6 bases). CDR3 length: 16 residues. V gave up 0 bases and J gave up 4 bases, with 16 bases separating them. Germline CDR1 reads SGDLS; CDR2 reads YYNGEE. CDR3 sequence: CASSVDPGVQGTEAFF. DNA for the CDR3: TGTGCCAGCAGCGTAGACCCAGGGGTACAGGGCACTGAAGCTTTCTTT. Looking up the rest from reference TRBV9 and TRBJ1-1 gives the full variable domain: DSGVTQTPKHLITATGQRVTLRCSPRSGDLSVYWYQQSLDQGLQFLIQYYNGEERAKGNILERFSAQQFPDLHSELNLSSLELGDSALYFCASSVDPGVQGTEAFFGQGTRLTVV.

The V gene is TRBV25-1, the J gene TRBJ1-1; D call uncertain. Deletions cut 0 bases from V and 4 bases from J, with 12 bases between. Germline V CDR1 and CDR2: MGHDK, SYGVNS. This CDR3 has 15 amino acids. The CDR3 region has the DNA TGTGCCAGCAGTGAATATTTGGGTGTCCCCACTGAAGCTTTCTTT. It translates to CASSEYLGVPTEAFF.

This sequence joins TRBV11-1 and TRBJ1-6; no firm D call. The CDR3 consists of 14 residues. Germline V CDR1 and CDR2: SGHAT, FQDESV (reference sequence). V was shortened by 3 bases and J by 11 bases, with 14 bases between the two germline ends. DNA of the CDR3: TGTGCCAGCAGCTTCCGCGGACCGCTCGCACCCCTCCACTTT. This encodes CASSFRGPLAPLHF. The full variable domain, completed using reference TRBV11-1 and TRBJ1-6, is EAEVAQSPRYKITEKSQAVAFWCDPISGHATLYWYRQILGQGPELLVQFQDESVVDDSQLPKDRFSAERLKGVDSTLKIQPAELGDSAMYLCASSFRGPLAPLHFGNGTRLTVT.

The V gene is TRBV30, the J gene TRBJ1-2; D uncertain. Trimming took 0 bases from V and 8 from J, leaving 13 bases between them. CDR1 GTSNPN and CDR2 SVGIG come from the germline V gene (reference sequence). This CDR3 has 13 amino acids. This CDR3 reads CAWSVHWALGYTF. CDR3 bases: TGTGCCTGGAGTGTACATTGGGCTTTGGGCTACACCTTC.

This clone was seen once. This chain uses TRBV19 with TRBJ2-3; 9 bases are shared with TRBD1. The CDR3 extends over 14 amino acids. Per germline, CDR1 LNHDA and CDR2 SQIVND (reference sequence). The V segment lost 6 bases and the J segment 5 bases; nucleotides outside the gene matches: 6. This CDR3 is CASRRQGGIDTQYF. The CDR3 nucleotides read TGTGCCAGTAGAAGACAGGGGGGGATAGATACGCAGTATTTT.

V and J are TRBV19 and TRBJ2-5; D could derive from TRBD1 or TRBD2 (5 bases each). There are 14 residues in the CDR3. CDR1 is LNHDA and CDR2 is SQIVND in the germline V gene (reference sequence). Trimming shortened V by 5 bases and J by 1 base, and 11 bases separated the two germline ends. The CDR3 nucleotides read TGTGCCAGTAGTCAGGGACGGTTCCAAGAGACCCAGTACTTC. This translates into CASSQGRFQETQYF.

The V and J genes are TRBV6-5 and TRBJ2-5, with D hard to call. Looked up from germline, CDR1 is MNHEY and CDR2 is SVGAGI. This CDR3 is built from 13 residues. V was trimmed by 6 bases and J by 5 bases, leaving 13 bases between them. The CDR3 reads CASRGLGWETQYF. The CDR3, as DNA: TGTGCCAGCAGGGGTCTAGGGTGGGAGACCCAGTACTTC.

The rearrangement links TRBV4-2 to TRBJ1-2, with 8 bases that match TRBD1. Trimming removed 4 bases from V and 5 bases from J; junction bases left unmatched: 9. This CDR3 region has 15 residues. Germline-derived CDR1 and CDR2 are LGHNA and YNFKEQ. CDR3 coding DNA: TGTGCCAGCAGCCGGGGACAGGTTTCAAGATATGGCTACACCTTC. This translates into CASSRGQVSRYGYTF.

This rearrangement joins TRBV27 to TRBJ2-5; 9 bases line up with TRBD2. V trimming: 5 bases; J trimming: 5 bases; junction bases outside the gene matches: 6. The CDR3 totals 14 residues. The germline CDR1 and CDR2 sequences are MNHEY and SMNVEV (reference sequence). CDR3 residues: CASSATAGGETQYF. In DNA form, the CDR3 reads TGTGCCAGCAGTGCGACGGCGGGAGGGGAGACCCAGTACTTC.

The rearrangement links TRBV10-2 to TRBJ1-2, with D possibly TRBD1 on 6 matching bases. The CDR3 is made up of 13 amino acids. CDR1 WSHSY and CDR2 SAAADI come from the germline V gene. The V and J ends lost 7 bases and 1 base respectively, with 10 bases between them. The chain's CDR3 is CASTDRFNYGYTF. The DNA of the CDR3 is TGCGCCAGCACGGACAGATTTAACTATGGCTACACCTTC.

This clone was detected a few times. The genes are TRBV4-1 and TRBJ2-3, with 11 positions matching TRBD2. Per the germline V gene, CDR1 is MGHRA and CDR2 is YSYEKL. The CDR3 totals 18 residues. The junction had 7 bases not matched to a gene; V was cut back by 2 bases and J by 0 bases. The DNA of the CDR3 is TGCGCCAGCAGCCAACTAGCGGGGGGCCGTGCTAGCACAGATACGCAGTATTTT. It yields the protein CASSQLAGGRASTDTQYF.

This chain connects TRBV10-3 to TRBJ2-1; weak D call: TRBD1 (6 bases). The germline V gene has CDR1 ENHRY and CDR2 SYGVKD. The CDR3 contains 14 residues. Trimming left V 0 bases short and J 7 bases short, with 10 bases between. CDR3 DNA sequence: TGTGCCATCAGTGAGTCGAGACAGGATAATGAGCAGTTCTTC. Translating it yields CAISESRQDNEQFF.

The chain uses TRBV7-3 and TRBJ2-3, with 7 bases that match TRBD1. This CDR3 has 17 amino acids. V trimming: 3 bases; J trimming: 2 bases; junction bases outside the gene matches: 11. The germline V gene encodes CDR1 SGHTA and CDR2 FQGTGA. The CDR3, as DNA: TGTGCCAGCAGCTTCAAAGTAATTAGGGGGCACACAGATACGCAGTATTTT. Translation gives CASSFKVIRGHTDTQYF.

This clone was seen a single time. The V gene is TRBV5-1, the J gene TRBJ1-3; no firm D call. CDR1 SGHRS and CDR2 YFSETQ come from the germline V gene. The CDR3 length is 16 residues. V dropped 0 bases and J dropped 0 bases, with 10 bases sitting between them. CDR3 coding DNA: TGCGCCAGCAGCTTGGAAGGCATCTACTCTGGAAACACCATATATTTT. Encoded protein: CASSLEGIYSGNTIYF.

This clone was found a few times. This chain connects TRBV6-1 to TRBJ1-1; D gene ambiguous. This CDR3 comprises 11 residues. The germline CDR1 and CDR2 sequences are MNHNS and SASEGT. Trimming shortened V by 0 bases and J by 7 bases, and 3 bases separated the two germline ends. CDR3 sequence (DNA): TGTGCCAGCAGTGAAGCCCGTGAAGCTTTCTTT. Its protein is CASSEAREAFF.

The V gene is TRBV4-2, the J gene TRBJ1-4; tentative D call: TRBD1 (5 bases). Germline V gene lookup returns CDR1 LGHNA and CDR2 YNFKEQ. This CDR3 spans 16 amino acids. The germline V and J ends were trimmed by 6 bases and 1 base, with 15 bases remaining between them. CDR3 sequence (DNA): TGTGCCAGCAGTCCCGGGACGTTTCAAACTAATGAAAAACTGTTTTTT. Protein sequence: CASSPGTFQTNEKLFF.

The chain uses TRBV2 and TRBJ2-3, with TRBD2 identical over 11 bases. Germline V gives CDR1 SNHLY, CDR2 FYNNEI. Germline trimming cut 3 bases from V and 1 base from J; bases unmatched to any gene: 9. This CDR3 has 18 residues. The CDR3 is CASSEWASGGIRTDTQYF. The CDR3 nucleotides are TGTGCCAGCAGTGAGTGGGCTAGCGGGGGGATACGCACAGATACGCAGTATTTT.

V and J are TRBV28 and TRBJ1-4; a possible D gene is TRBD1 (6 bases). The V gene lost 6 bases and the J gene lost 0 bases, with 14 bases spanning the gap. Germline values: CDR1 MDHEN, CDR2 SYDVKM. The CDR3 totals 16 residues. The CDR3, as DNA: TGTGCCAGCAGCTACCAGGGGATTGCAACTAATGAAAAACTGTTTTTT. It specifies CASSYQGIATNEKLFF.

The chain employs TRBV6-5 and TRBJ1-1, with TRBD1 identical over 7 bases. Germline V gene lookup returns CDR1 MNHEY and CDR2 SVGAGI. The CDR3 totals 16 residues. Trimming took 2 bases from V and 3 from J; bases not matched to a gene: 9. The CDR3 DNA sequence: TGTGCCAGCAGTTACGGTAGGGGGCCGCGGGACACTGAAGCTTTCTTT. Amino acids: CASSYGRGPRDTEAFF.

The chain has TRBV7-3 and TRBJ2-3; D call uncertain. Trimming shortened V by 0 bases and J by 4 bases, and 5 bases separated the two germline ends. The germline V gene encodes CDR1 SGHTA and CDR2 FQGTGA. CDR3 length: 13 residues. This CDR3 is CASSLTQSDTQYF. The CDR3 DNA follows: TGTGCCAGCAGCTTAACCCAATCAGATACGCAGTATTTT.

This clone was picked up one time. The chain joins TRBV2 to TRBJ1-1; D remains unclear. Germline CDR1 and CDR2: SNHLY and FYNNEI. V shed 5 bases and J shed 1 base, with 11 bases lying between them. The CDR3 covers 14 residues. Written as DNA, the CDR3 is TGTGCCAGCAGTCACCCTCAGAGGAACACTGAAGCTTTCTTT. Its protein product is CASSHPQRNTEAFF.

By share, this clone counts as medium-sized. The chain couples TRBV6-5 to TRBJ1-2; D gene unclear. Looked up from germline, CDR1 is MNHEY and CDR2 is SVGAGI. Trimming shortened V by 0 bases and J by 3 bases, and 5 bases separated the two germline ends. The CDR3 spans 13 residues. CDR3 residues: CASSYSGYYGYTF. The CDR3 DNA reads as TGTGCCAGCAGTTACTCGGGGTACTATGGCTACACCTTC.

The J gene is TRBJ2-7, the V gene TRBV7-9; no definite D call. Germline-derived CDR1 and CDR2 are SEHNR and FQNEAQ (reference sequence). The ends were cut back, 3 bases at V and 2 bases at J, with 8 bases in the middle. CDR3 length equals 13 residues. Here the CDR3 DNA reads TGTGCCAGCAGCTTTCGTGAAACCTACGAGCAGTACTTC. This sequence encodes CASSFRETYEQYF. Filled out from reference TRBV7-9 and TRBJ2-7, the complete variable domain reads DTGVSQNPRHKITKRGQNVTFRCDPISEHNRLYWYRQTLGQGPEFLTYFQNEAQLEKSRLLSDRFSAERPKGSFSTLEIQRTEQGDSAMYLCASSFRETYEQYFGPGTRLTVT.

The chain carries TRBV29-1 and TRBJ2-7; 7 bases match TRBD1. Germline CDR1 reads SQVTM; CDR2 reads ANQGSEA. The CDR3 is made up of 12 amino acids. The V and J ends lost 3 bases and 5 bases, in that order; junction bases with no gene match: 4. This CDR3 is CSVEHRGDEQYF. CDR3 nucleotides: TGCAGCGTTGAGCACAGGGGTGACGAGCAGTACTTC.

In its sample, this clone was seen a few times. The V call is TRBV11-1, the J call TRBJ2-5; 7 bases agree with TRBD2. This CDR3 is 13 amino acids long. Germline V CDR1 and CDR2: SGHAT, FQDESV (reference sequence). V dropped 1 base and J dropped 7; count of bases not matched to a gene: 3. The CDR3 sequence: CASSLGTSVTQYF. CDR3 coding DNA: TGTGCCAGCAGCTTAGGCACTAGCGTGACCCAGTACTTC.

This clone counts as medium-sized. This same CDR3 is encoded by further DNA sequences in the sample. This chain links TRBV19 with TRBJ1-6; D gene ambiguous. The CDR3 runs to 12 residues. CDR1 is LNHDA and CDR2 is SQIVND in the germline V gene (reference sequence). Trimming took off 2 bases at V and 7 bases at J, with 3 bases between the two ends. The chain's CDR3 is CASSIQNSPLHF. CDR3 bases: TGTGCCAGTAGTATACAGAATTCACCCCTCCACTTT.

This rearrangement joins TRBV2 to TRBJ1-2; D is uncertain. The germline V gene encodes CDR1 SNHLY and CDR2 FYNNEI. Trimming left V 7 bases short and J 3 bases short, with 12 bases between. The CDR3 is made up of 13 amino acids. The CDR3 protein is CASILDRDYGYTF. CDR3 in DNA: TGTGCCAGCATTCTAGACCGCGACTATGGCTACACCTTC.

V gene TRBV6-5 combines with J gene TRBJ1-5, with D perhaps matching TRBD1 (5 bases). The CDR3 totals 13 residues. Trimming took off 11 bases at V and 5 bases at J, with 16 bases between the two ends. Germline CDR1 reads MNHEY; CDR2 reads SVGAGI. The CDR3 is CAESRQQDQPQHF. CDR3 DNA sequence: TGTGCCGAGTCCAGACAGCAAGATCAGCCCCAGCATTTT.

V usage is TRBV6-5 and J usage is TRBJ2-3; D possibly matches TRBD1 or TRBD2 (5 bases each). The CDR3 is 13 residues long. From germline, CDR1 is MNHEY and CDR2 SVGAGI. Trimming pared 0 bases from V and 11 bases from J, leaving 12 bases between. CDR3 amino acids: CASSYSPQGEQYF. The CDR3 nucleotides read TGTGCCAGCAGTTACTCGCCCCAGGGAGAGCAGTATTTT.

The V call is TRBV29-1, the J call TRBJ1-2; 7 bases line up with TRBD1. CDR3 length: 14 amino acids. Germline V gene data show CDR1 as SQVTM and CDR2 as ANQGSEA. The V and J ends lost 5 bases and 4 bases, in that order; junction bases with no gene match: 10. The CDR3 region has the DNA TGCAGCGTTAGTGACAGGGATCAGGGCTATGGCTACACCTTC. Translated: CSVSDRDQGYGYTF.